This TCR beta chain appears in the sequencing data of a study of cytomegalovirus exposure and HLA in healthy donors. The overall study: In terms of ancestry, the Caucasian-associated cluster contained 81% of the 398 genotyped donors.

The count of this clone is one. Both 60 Vbeta primers and 13 Jbeta primers went into the PCR. This table comes from immunoSEQ multiplex PCR, and its TCRdb copy is limited to in-frame clones, with some not included. This sample yields over 100,000 clones, of which roughly three fifths are seen a single time; about 9% belongs to the top ten. V lost 2 bases and J 6 bases, leaving 14 bases between the germline ends. Germline V gene data show CDR1 as SEHNR and CDR2 as FQNEAQ (reference sequence). CDR3 length equals 15 residues. The V gene is TRBV7-9, the J gene TRBJ2-1; D call uncertain. Material for sequencing was PBMCs. The clonotype originates from a man between 35 and 55 years old in good health and CMV-seropositive. CDR3 DNA sequence: TGTGCCAGCAGCTTATTCACCCAATCGGGCAATGAGCAGTTCTTC. Its protein product is CASSLFTQSGNEQFF.